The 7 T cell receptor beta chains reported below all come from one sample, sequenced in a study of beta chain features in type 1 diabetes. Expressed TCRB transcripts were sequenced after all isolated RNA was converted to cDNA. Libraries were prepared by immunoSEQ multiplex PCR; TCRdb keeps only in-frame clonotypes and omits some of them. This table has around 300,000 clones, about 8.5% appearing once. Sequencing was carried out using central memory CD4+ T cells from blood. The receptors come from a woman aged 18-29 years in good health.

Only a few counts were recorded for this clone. The CDR3 DNA follows: TGCGCCAGCAGCTCCAGCCTGGCAACTAATGAAAAACTGTTTTTT. As protein: CASSSSLATNEKLFF. The chain has TRBV5-1 and TRBJ1-4, with D unresolved. Trimming stripped 3 bases from V and 0 bases from J, with 9 bases between. Germline lookup yields CDR1 SGHRS and CDR2 YFSETQ. The CDR3 has 15 amino acids.

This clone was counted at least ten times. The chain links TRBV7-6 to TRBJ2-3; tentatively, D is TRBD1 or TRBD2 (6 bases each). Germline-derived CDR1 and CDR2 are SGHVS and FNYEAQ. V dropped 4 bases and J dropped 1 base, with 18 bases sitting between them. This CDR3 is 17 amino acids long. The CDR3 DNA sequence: TGTGCCAGCAGCTCCCGAGGAGGGACACAAGGCACAGATACGCAGTATTTT. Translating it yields CASSSRGGTQGTDTQYF.

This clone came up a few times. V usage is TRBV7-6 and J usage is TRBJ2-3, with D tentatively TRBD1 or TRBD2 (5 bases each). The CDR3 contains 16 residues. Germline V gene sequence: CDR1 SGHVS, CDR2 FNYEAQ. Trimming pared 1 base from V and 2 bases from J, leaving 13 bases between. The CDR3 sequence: CASSLGGMVSTDTQYF. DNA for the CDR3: TGTGCCAGCAGCTTAGGGGGGATGGTGTCCACAGATACGCAGTATTTT.

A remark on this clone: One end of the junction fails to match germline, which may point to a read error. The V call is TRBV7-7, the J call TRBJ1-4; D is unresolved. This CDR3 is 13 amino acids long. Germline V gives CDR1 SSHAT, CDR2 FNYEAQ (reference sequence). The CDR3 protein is CASSSDLGEKLFF. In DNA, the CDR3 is TGTGCTAGCAGCTCCGACCTGGGAGAAAAACTGTTTTTT.

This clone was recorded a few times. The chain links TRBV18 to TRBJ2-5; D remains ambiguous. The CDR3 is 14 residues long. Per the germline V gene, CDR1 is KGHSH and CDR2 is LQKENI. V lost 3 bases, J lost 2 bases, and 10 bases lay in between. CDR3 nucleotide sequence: TGTGCCAGCTCACCGATGGAAGTTCAAGAGACCCAGTACTTC. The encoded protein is CASSPMEVQETQYF.

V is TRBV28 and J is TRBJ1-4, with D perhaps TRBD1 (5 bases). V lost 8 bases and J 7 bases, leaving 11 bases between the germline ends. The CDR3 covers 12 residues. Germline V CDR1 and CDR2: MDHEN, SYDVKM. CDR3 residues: CASLQGGEKLFF. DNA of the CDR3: TGTGCCAGCCTCCAGGGAGGTGAAAAACTGTTTTTT.

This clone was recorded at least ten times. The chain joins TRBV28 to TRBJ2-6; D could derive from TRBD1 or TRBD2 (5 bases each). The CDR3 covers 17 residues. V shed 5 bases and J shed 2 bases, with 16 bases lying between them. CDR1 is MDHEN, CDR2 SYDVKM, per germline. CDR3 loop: CASSPDLLGAGANVLTF. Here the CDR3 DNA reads TGTGCCAGCAGTCCCGATTTATTGGGGGCTGGGGCCAACGTCCTGACTTTC.